These T cell receptor beta chains were read from a single sample in a study of vaccination and CD4 T cells after COVID-19. TCRdb reanalysed the PCR reads using MiXCR and keeps one entry per CDR3 protein. The top ten hold approximately 26% of the sample, which has about 21,000 distinct CDR3 sequences, roughly 45% seen once. These receptors' antigens are unknown. The sample consisted of CD4+ T cells from blood, cultured in vitro, taken before SARS-CoV-2 vaccination. These receptors were taken from a human donor who had recovered from COVID-19. Both conserved end residues are part of each CDR3. D genes are given only for firm matches. Size tells how often a clone was seen (once, few, many) or the class of an expanded clone, and some rows leave it out.

D	V	size	J	DNA	CDR3
TRBD1	TRBV27	few	TRBJ1-1	TGTGCCAGCAGCAAGCCCAGGGGGCAAGCTTTCTTT	CASSKPRGQAFF
NA	TRBV6-1	NA	TRBJ1-2	TGTGCCAGTAGATCCTCAGGAGCTAACTATGGCTACACCTTC	CASRSSGANYGYTF
NA	TRBV30	few	TRBJ1-1	TGTGCCTGGAGTGTAGGAATAACTGAAGCTTTCTTT	CAWSVGITEAFF
NA	TRBV24-1	NA	TRBJ1-2	TGTGCCACCAGTGATTTTAGTTCCAGGGGCCCCAACTATGGCTACACCTTC	CATSDFSSRGPNYGYTF
NA	TRBV6-2/TRBV6-3	NA	TRBJ2-2	TGTGCCAGCGGCTACGGGGAGCTGTTTTTT	CASGYGELFF
NA	TRBV7-3	NA	TRBJ1-1	TGTGCCAGCAGGCACACATCAGGGTTTGACACTGAAGCTTTCTTT	CASRHTSGFDTEAFF
NA	TRBV10-3	few	TRBJ2-2	TGTGCCATCAGTGAGGCTACCGGGGAGCTGTTTTTT	CAISEATGELFF
NA	TRBV2	NA	TRBJ1-2	TGTGCCAGCAGTGAACTATGGTTTGATGGCTACACCTTC	CASSELWFDGYTF
NA	TRBV7-2	NA	TRBJ2-2	TGTGCCAGCAGCTTAGCTTACACCGGGGAGCTGTTTTTT	CASSLAYTGELFF
NA	TRBV7-3	few	TRBJ1-6	TGTGCCAGCAGCGAAACCGGACGGAGGAATTCACCCCTCCACTTT	CASSETGRRNSPLHF
NA	TRBV7-8	NA	TRBJ2-3	TGTGCCAGCAGCTTAGTCACGGGACAACCCACAGATACGCAGTATTTT	CASSLVTGQPTDTQYF
TRBD2	TRBV28	medium-sized	TRBJ2-5	TGTGCCAGCAGAAGGACTAGCGGGAGTGGATACGAGACCCAGTACTTC	CASRRTSGSGYETQYF
NA	TRBV20-1	NA	TRBJ2-5	TGCAGTGCTGGGGAGGGGACACATGAGACCCAGTACTTC	CSAGEGTHETQYF
NA	TRBV6-5	NA	TRBJ1-1	TGTGCCAGCAGTTCCGTAACATTACTGGGAACTGAAGCTTTCTTT	CASSSVTLLGTEAFF
NA	TRBV6-5	NA	TRBJ1-2	TGTGCCAGCAGTTCGGGGACACGGGGCTATGGCTACACCTTC	CASSSGTRGYGYTF
NA	TRBV25-1	NA	TRBJ2-5	TGTGCCAGCAGTGGTAGTTCGACCCAGTACTTC	CASSGSSTQYF
NA	TRBV6-1	NA	TRBJ1-5	TGTGCCAGCAGGCCGACAGGAAATAGCAATCAGCCCCAGCATTTT	CASRPTGNSNQPQHF
NA	TRBV19	NA	TRBJ2-3	TGTGCCAGTAACAATGGTGGGGGTATCCCAGATACGCAGTATTTT	CASNNGGGIPDTQYF
NA	TRBV7-2	NA	TRBJ2-7	TGTGCCAGCAGCGAGGGACTCCGCCGGAAGCAGTACTTC	CASSEGLRRKQYF
NA	TRBV27	few	TRBJ2-3	TGTGCCAGCAGTTTATCCCAGGGGACGCAGTATTTT	CASSLSQGTQYF
NA	TRBV12-3/TRBV12-4	NA	TRBJ1-2	TGTGCCAGCAGTCCGGACACAACCCCTAACTATGGCTACACCTTC	CASSPDTTPNYGYTF
NA	TRBV7-9	few	TRBJ1-1	TGTGCCAGCAGCTCCGGTAGGGTAAGGGAAAAAGCTTTCTTT	CASSSGRVREKAFF
TRBD1	TRBV2	NA	TRBJ2-7	TGTGCCAGCAGGGGAGACAGGGGCGAGCAGTACTTC	CASRGDRGEQYF
TRBD2	TRBV7-2	NA	TRBJ2-5	TGTGCCAGCAGCTTAGTGCCTATAACTAGCGGGGTGAAACAAGAGACCCAGTACTTC	CASSLVPITSGVKQETQYF
TRBD1	TRBV2	NA	TRBJ2-7	TGTGCCAGCAGTAAGCGGACAGGAACCTACGAGCAGTACTTC	CASSKRTGTYEQYF